The clone carrying this T cell receptor beta chain was seen a handful of times. These data are taken from a study of blood T cell repertoires in COVID-19. About the research overall: From T cells, B-cell-depleted T cells, or PBMCs came the material, which was cDNA or gDNA.

Using immunoSEQ multiplex PCR, the repertoire was profiled, and TCRdb retains in-frame clones only, with some absent. The profile covers 120,000 to 150,000 clones, with 80% to 85% appearing a single time and roughly 6.2% taken by the ten largest. Germline CDR1 is LGHDT and CDR2 is YNNKEL (reference sequence). Trimming cost V 4 bases and J 7 bases, with 13 bases left between them. This CDR3 has 13 amino acids. Adults between roughly 18 and 95 years of age took part from about two dozen US areas. Participant reports of clinical history set cohort assignment. The sequenced material came from PBMCs or T cells enriched from blood (not recorded which). The chain carries TRBV3-1 (or the pseudogene TRBV3-2) and TRBJ1-1; D perhaps matches TRBD1 (5 bases). The sequence was collected from a woman aged 45-60 years who had been exposed to COVID-19. This CDR3 reads CASSRAGSVEAFF. CDR3 nucleotides: TGTGCCAGCAGCCGAGCAGGGTCTGTTGAAGCTTTCTTT.